This entry features one TCR beta chain sequence. With V trimmed by 4 bases and J by 2 bases, 5 bases remained unmatched. CDR1 is SGHTA and CDR2 is FQGNSA in the germline V gene. The CDR3 consists of 15 residues. This entry belongs to a study of T cell changes during pregnancy in multiple sclerosis. Assay: immunoSEQ multiplex PCR; the TCRdb copy retains only in-frame clones and omits some. The data hold 40,000 or so clones, with roughly nine tenths observed a single time. This chain joins TRBV7-2 and TRBJ2-1; 7 bases fit TRBD2. This specimen consisted of CD4+ T cells from peripheral blood mononuclear cells, obtained in the first trimester of pregnancy. The sequence came from a female donor in good health, enrolled as a control in a pregnancy study. DNA of the CDR3: TGTGCCAGCAGCTGGGACGCGGGGGCCTACAATGAGCAGTTCTTC. Translation gives CASSWDAGAYNEQFF.